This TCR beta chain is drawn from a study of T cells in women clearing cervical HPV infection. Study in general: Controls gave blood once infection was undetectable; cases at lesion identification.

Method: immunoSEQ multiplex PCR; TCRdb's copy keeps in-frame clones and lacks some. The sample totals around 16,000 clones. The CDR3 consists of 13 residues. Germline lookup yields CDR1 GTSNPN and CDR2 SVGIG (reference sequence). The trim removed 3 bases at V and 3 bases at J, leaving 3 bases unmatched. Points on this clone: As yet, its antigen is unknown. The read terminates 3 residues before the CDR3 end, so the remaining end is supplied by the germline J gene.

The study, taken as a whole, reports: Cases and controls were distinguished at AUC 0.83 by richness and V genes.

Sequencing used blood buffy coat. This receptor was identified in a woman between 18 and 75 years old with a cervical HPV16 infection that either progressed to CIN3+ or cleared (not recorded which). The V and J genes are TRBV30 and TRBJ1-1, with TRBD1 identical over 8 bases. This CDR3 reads CAWSATGDTEAFF. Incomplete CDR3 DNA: TGTGCCTGGAGCGCGACAGGGGACACTGAA.